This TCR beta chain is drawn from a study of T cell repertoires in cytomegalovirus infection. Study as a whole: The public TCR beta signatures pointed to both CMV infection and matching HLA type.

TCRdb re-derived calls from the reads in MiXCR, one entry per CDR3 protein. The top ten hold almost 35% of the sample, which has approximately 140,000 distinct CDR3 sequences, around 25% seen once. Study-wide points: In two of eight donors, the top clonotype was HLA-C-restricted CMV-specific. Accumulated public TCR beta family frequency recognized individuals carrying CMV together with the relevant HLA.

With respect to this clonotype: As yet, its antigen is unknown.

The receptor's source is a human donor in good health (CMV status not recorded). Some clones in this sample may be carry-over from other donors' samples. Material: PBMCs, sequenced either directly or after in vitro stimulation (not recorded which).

The CDR3 loop is CASSSRTSGRGGEQFF. The CDR3 coding sequence is TGTGCCAGCAGTTCGAGGACTAGCGGGAGAGGGGGTGAGCAGTTCTTC. The chain couples TRBV27 to TRBJ2-1; 13 bases are shared with TRBD2. V lost 4 bases and J lost 9; bases outside the gene matches: 9. CDR3 length: 16 residues. Germline CDR1 and CDR2: MNHEY and SMNVEV (reference sequence).